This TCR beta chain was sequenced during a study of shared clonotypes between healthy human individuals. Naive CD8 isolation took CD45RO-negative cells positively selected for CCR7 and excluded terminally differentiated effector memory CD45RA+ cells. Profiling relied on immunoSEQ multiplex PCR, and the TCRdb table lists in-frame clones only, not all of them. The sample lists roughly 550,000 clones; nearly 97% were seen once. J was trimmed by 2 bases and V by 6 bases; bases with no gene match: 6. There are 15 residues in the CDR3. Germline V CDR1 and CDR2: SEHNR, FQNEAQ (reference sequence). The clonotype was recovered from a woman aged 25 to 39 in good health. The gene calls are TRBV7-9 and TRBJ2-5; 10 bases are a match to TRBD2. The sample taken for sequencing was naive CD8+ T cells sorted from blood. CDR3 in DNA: TGTGCCAGCAGTCTAGCGGGAGCCCCACAAGAGACCCAGTACTTC. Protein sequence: CASSLAGAPQETQYF. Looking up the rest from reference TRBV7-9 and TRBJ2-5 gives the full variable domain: DTGVSQNPRHKITKRGQNVTFRCDPISEHNRLYWYRQTLGQGPEFLTYFQNEAQLEKSRLLSDRFSAERPKGSFSTLEIQRTEQGDSAMYLCASSLAGAPQETQYFGPGTRLLVL.